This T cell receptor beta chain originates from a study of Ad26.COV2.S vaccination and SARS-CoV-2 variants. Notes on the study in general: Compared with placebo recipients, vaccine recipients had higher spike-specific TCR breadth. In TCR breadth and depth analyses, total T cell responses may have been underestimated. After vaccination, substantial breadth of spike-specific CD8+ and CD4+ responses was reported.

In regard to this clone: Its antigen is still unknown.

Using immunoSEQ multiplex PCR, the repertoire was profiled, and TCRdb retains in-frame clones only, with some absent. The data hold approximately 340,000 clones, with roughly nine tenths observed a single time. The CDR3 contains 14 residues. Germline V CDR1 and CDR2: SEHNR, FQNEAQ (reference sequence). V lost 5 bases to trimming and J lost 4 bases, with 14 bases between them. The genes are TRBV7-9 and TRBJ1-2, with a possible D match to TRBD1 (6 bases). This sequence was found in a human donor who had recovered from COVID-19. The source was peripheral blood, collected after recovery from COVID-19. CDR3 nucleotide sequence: TGTGCCAGCAGCCCGAGGGGGAATAGCTATGGCTACACCTTC. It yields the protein CASSPRGNSYGYTF.